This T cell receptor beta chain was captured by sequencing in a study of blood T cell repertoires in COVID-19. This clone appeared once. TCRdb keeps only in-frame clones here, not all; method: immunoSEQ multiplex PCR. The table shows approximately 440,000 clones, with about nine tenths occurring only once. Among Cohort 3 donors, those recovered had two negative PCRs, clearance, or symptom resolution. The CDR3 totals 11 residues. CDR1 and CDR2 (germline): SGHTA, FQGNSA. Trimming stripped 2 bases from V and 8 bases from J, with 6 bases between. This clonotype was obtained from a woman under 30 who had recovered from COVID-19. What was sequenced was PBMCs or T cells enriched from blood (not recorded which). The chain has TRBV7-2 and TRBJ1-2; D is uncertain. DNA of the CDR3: TGTGCCAGCAGCTTATTGCGGGGCTACACCTTC. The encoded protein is CASSLLRGYTF.